These 11 T cell receptor beta chains were sequenced from one sample in a study of Ad26.COV2.S vaccination and SARS-CoV-2 variants. The treatment here: about 20 received Ad26.COV2.S at low or high dose, single or two shots; about five received placebo; per-sample allocation not given. The samples date from day 63 after the first vaccine or placebo injection. Assay: immunoSEQ multiplex PCR; the TCRdb copy retains only in-frame clones and omits some. The profile shows more than 350,000 clones, 75% to 95% of them singletons. The material sequenced was peripheral blood, taken in a trial of Ad26.COV2.S vaccine versus placebo. The receptors derive from a person aged 18-60 years who received the Ad26.COV2.S COVID-19 vaccine or a placebo.

The chain uses TRBV3-1 (or the pseudogene TRBV3-2) and TRBJ2-6; no firm D call. There are 16 residues in the CDR3. Trimming removed 1 base at V and 0 bases at J, with 7 bases between. Germline CDR1 LGHDT, CDR2 YNNKEL (reference sequence). CDR3 in amino acids: CASSQGASSGANVLTF. The CDR3 bases are TGTGCCAGCAGCCAAGGGGCAAGCTCTGGGGCCAACGTCCTGACTTTC.

The chain joins TRBV6-5 to TRBJ2-7, with D maybe TRBD1 (6 bases). There are 15 residues in the CDR3. V lost 6 bases to trimming and J lost 2 bases, with 17 bases between them. Per germline, CDR1 MNHEY and CDR2 SVGAGI. DNA of the CDR3: TGTGCCAGCAGGCTGACCGGGACAAACCCCTACGAGCAGTACTTC. It translates to CASRLTGTNPYEQYF.

The V and J genes are TRBV29-1 and TRBJ2-2; unclear D gene. V was pared by 0 bases and J by 7 bases, with 15 bases between. The CDR3 covers 15 residues. Germline V lookup: CDR1 SQVTM, CDR2 ANQGSEA. CDR3 in DNA: TGCAGCGTTGAAGATCTAGACACAGCAAGCGGGGAGCTGTTTTTT. It is translated as CSVEDLDTASGELFF.

This chain connects TRBV19 to TRBJ1-2; the D gene is possibly TRBD1 (6 bases). The CDR3 has 14 amino acids. In germline, CDR1 is LNHDA, CDR2 SQIVND (reference sequence). V lost 5 bases, J lost 8 bases, and 18 bases lay in between. The CDR3 DNA sequence: TGTGCCAGTAGTGAGTCACGCAACAGGGCCGGCTACACCTTC. This codes for CASSESRNRAGYTF.

The genes are TRBV27 and TRBJ2-2, with D unresolved. The germline V and J ends were trimmed by 5 bases and 4 bases, with 11 bases remaining between them. Per germline, CDR1 MNHEY and CDR2 SMNVEV (reference sequence). This CDR3 is built from 14 residues. DNA for the CDR3: TGTGCCAGCAGTCACCCGAGAAGCACCGGGGAGCTGTTTTTT. It yields the protein CASSHPRSTGELFF.

This clone occurred once. CDR3 protein: CASSQGQGGSYEQYF. CDR3 nucleotides: TGTGCCAGCAGCCAAGGACAGGGGGGATCGTACGAGCAGTACTTC. This sequence joins TRBV3-1 (or the pseudogene TRBV3-2) and TRBJ2-7; 9 nucleotides match TRBD1. J gave up 4 bases and V 1 base, and 5 bases lay outside the gene matches. Looked up from germline, CDR1 is LGHDT and CDR2 is YNNKEL (reference sequence). The CDR3 is 15 residues long.

The genes are TRBV14 and TRBJ2-1, with TRBD2 matching 12 bases. V lost 4 bases to trimming and J lost 15 bases; unmatched junction nucleotides: 7. The germline V gene encodes CDR1 SGHDN and CDR2 FVKESK. This CDR3 spans 13 amino acids. The CDR3 protein is CASSPRTSGISFF. The CDR3 bases are TGTGCCAGCAGCCCACGGACTAGCGGGATTTCGTTCTTC.

The rearrangement joins TRBV7-9 to TRBJ2-7, with 9 bases fitting TRBD2. The CDR3 consists of 15 residues. Germline V CDR1 and CDR2: SEHNR, FQNEAQ (reference sequence). V was pared by 5 bases and J by 7 bases, with 12 bases of the junction left unmatched. CDR3 amino acids: CASSPVAGATREQYF. In nucleotides, the CDR3 is TGTGCCAGCAGCCCTGTAGCGGGAGCTACGAGGGAGCAGTACTTC.

The V gene is TRBV6-8, the J gene TRBJ2-1; D ambiguous. This CDR3 comprises 10 residues. Germline V CDR1 and CDR2: MNHGY, SAAAGT. The CDR3 DNA sequence: TGTGCACCGACCCGGGATGAGCAGTTCTTC. This gives the protein CAPTRDEQFF.

CDR3 sequence reads: CASSQVGQGNTEAFF. The DNA for the CDR3 is TGCGCCAGCAGCCAAGTTGGACAGGGGAACACTGAAGCTTTCTTT. The chain combines TRBV4-1 with TRBJ1-1; 8 nucleotides match TRBD1. V lost 1 base, J lost 1 base, and 2 bases stayed unmatched. CDR3 length: 15 residues. The germline V gene encodes CDR1 MGHRA and CDR2 YSYEKL.

The V call is TRBV3-1 (or the pseudogene TRBV3-2), the J call TRBJ2-1, with TRBD2 matching over 7 bases. CDR1 and CDR2 from the germline V gene are LGHDT and YNNKEL (reference sequence). CDR3 length: 18 residues. Unmatched junction bases numbered 9, after V lost 0 bases and J lost 1 base. CDR3 in DNA: TGTGCCAGCAGCCAAGATAGAAAGCGGGAAGGTTCCTACAATGAGCAGTTCTTC. Translating gives CASSQDRKREGSYNEQFF.